Shown below are 22 T cell receptor beta chains from a single sample sequenced in a study of OX40 agonist ivuxolimab in advanced cancers. Sequencing was performed with immunoSEQ multiplex PCR; in TCRdb, only in-frame clones are kept and a portion is missing. The table includes around 100,000 clones, roughly 89% detected once. The material sequenced was CD4+ or CD8+ T cells sorted from blood, taken in a trial of the OX40 agonist ivuxolimab. Receptors were obtained from an adult with an advanced solid tumor such as melanoma, head and neck, liver or kidney cancer.

The chain couples TRBV20-1 to TRBJ2-7, with TRBD2 as a possible D gene (6 bases). V lost 7 bases and J 6 bases, leaving 13 bases between the germline ends. This CDR3 comprises 11 residues. Germline lookup yields CDR1 DFQATT and CDR2 SNEGSKA (reference sequence). The CDR3 region has the DNA TGCAGTGTCTTACTAGCCTCCGAGCAGTACTTC. Translation gives CSVLLASEQYF.

This clone was seen more than once but under ten times. The J gene is TRBJ1-1, the V gene TRBV2, with 10 bases lining up with TRBD1. The CDR3 has 15 amino acids. Germline-derived CDR1 and CDR2 are SNHLY and FYNNEI. The V and J ends lost 5 bases and 3 bases, in that order; junction bases with no gene match: 6. CDR3 DNA sequence: TGTGCCAGCAGTCCCGGACAGGGGGGAGACACTGAAGCTTTCTTT. Its protein is CASSPGQGGDTEAFF.

This clone is a singleton in its sample. This chain joins TRBV6-5 and TRBJ1-1; D is unresolved. The CDR3 extends over 13 amino acids. The germline CDR1 and CDR2 sequences are MNHEY and SVGAGI. With 6 bases removed from V and 1 base from J, the gap between germline ends came to 9 bases. The CDR3 loop is CASSYKGNTEAFF. The CDR3 DNA reads TGTGCCAGCAGCTACAAGGGGAACACTGAAGCTTTCTTT.

This clone was seen a few times. V and J are TRBV30 and TRBJ1-5; D may be TRBD1 (6 bases). The germline CDR1 and CDR2 sequences are GTSNPN and SVGIG (reference sequence). The CDR3 consists of 14 residues. Trimming stripped 4 bases from V and 4 bases from J, with 14 bases between. The CDR3 coding sequence is TGTGCCTGGACCTTAACGGACAGAAATCAGCCCCAGCATTTT. Translation gives CAWTLTDRNQPQHF.

The chain employs TRBV27 and TRBJ1-4; tentatively, D is TRBD1 (6 bases). From germline, CDR1 is MNHEY and CDR2 SMNVEV (reference sequence). V dropped 3 bases and J dropped 8 bases, with 16 bases sitting between them. This CDR3 spans 15 amino acids. The CDR3 is CASSFDVQGREKLFF. In DNA, the CDR3 is TGTGCCAGCAGTTTTGATGTACAGGGAAGGGAAAAACTGTTTTTT.

This clone has only a few counts. The rearrangement links TRBV6-6 to TRBJ1-6, with 9 nucleotides matching TRBD1. Germline lookup yields CDR1 MNHNY and CDR2 SVGAGI (reference sequence). The CDR3 contains 13 residues. Trimming cost V 6 bases and J 10 bases; bases outside gene matches: 4. CDR3 DNA sequence: TGTGCCAGCAGGGGACAGGGAGGCTCACCCCTCCACTTT. It specifies CASRGQGGSPLHF.

This clone was seen only a few times. V is TRBV10-3 and J is TRBJ2-7; the D is unclear. The CDR3 extends over 12 amino acids. Germline V gene lookup returns CDR1 ENHRY and CDR2 SYGVKD. Trimming took off 3 bases at V and 3 bases at J, with 6 bases between the two ends. CDR3: CAISDVGYEQYF. Written as DNA, the CDR3 is TGTGCCATCAGTGACGTTGGCTACGAGCAGTACTTC.

Concerning this clone: Other DNA sequences in the sample encode the same CDR3. The rearrangement joins TRBV5-1 to TRBJ2-3; the D is unclear. Germline V CDR1 and CDR2: SGHRS, YFSETQ. The CDR3 covers 15 residues. Trimming shortened V by 0 bases and J by 0 bases, and 8 bases separated the two germline ends. The CDR3 nucleotides are TGCGCCAGCAGCTTGGTCCCGCGTAGCACAGATACGCAGTATTTT. This translates into CASSLVPRSTDTQYF.

The DNA of the CDR3 is TGTGCCAGTAGTCCTCGTCAGGGCACCACAGGCACAGATACGCAGTATTTT. Its translation is CASSPRQGTTGTDTQYF. The chain carries TRBV19 and TRBJ2-3, with D perhaps matching TRBD1 (5 bases). This CDR3 contains 17 residues. Trimming removed 5 bases from V and 1 base from J, with 19 bases in between. Germline values: CDR1 LNHDA, CDR2 SQIVND (reference sequence).

The CDR3 region has the DNA TGTGCCAGCAGACCTACGACGGTGAACACTGAAGCTTTCTTT. Protein: CASRPTTVNTEAFF. The chain couples TRBV6-5 to TRBJ1-1; D not certain. The CDR3 sequence is 14 residues long. Between the trimmed V and J ends, which lost 6 bases and 0 bases, there was a span of 11 bases. The germline gives CDR1 MNHEY, CDR2 SVGAGI.

The chain has TRBV9 and TRBJ2-1; the D gene could be TRBD1 or TRBD2 (6 bases each). Trimming shortened V by 2 bases and J by 4 bases, and 13 bases separated the two germline ends. In germline, CDR1 is SGDLS, CDR2 YYNGEE. This CDR3 is 15 amino acids long. CDR3 sequence: CASSVGHRGYNEQFF. The CDR3 DNA sequence: TGTGCCAGCAGCGTGGGACATCGGGGGTACAATGAGCAGTTCTTC.

This clone was counted a few times. The chain recombines TRBV11-2 with TRBJ1-1, with 7 bases matching TRBD1. Germline V gene lookup returns CDR1 SGHAT and CDR2 FQNNGV. Trimming at V came to 3 bases and at J to 3 bases, leaving 4 bases not matched to a gene. This CDR3 is built from 14 residues. This CDR3 reads CASSLDRRDTEAFF. CDR3 in DNA: TGTGCCAGCAGCTTGGACAGGCGGGACACTGAAGCTTTCTTT.

The chain couples TRBV5-6 to TRBJ1-2; 10 nucleotides line up with TRBD1. Trimming at V came to 0 bases and at J to 0 bases, leaving 2 bases not matched to a gene. Germline assignment: CDR1 SGHDT and CDR2 YYEEEE. There are 16 residues in the CDR3. CDR3 bases: TGTGCCAGCAGCTTGGGACAGGGGGCCGCTAACTATGGCTACACCTTC. It specifies CASSLGQGAANYGYTF.

This clone was seen just once. The genes are TRBV27 and TRBJ1-2; no firm D call. CDR1 and CDR2 from the germline V gene are MNHEY and SMNVEV (reference sequence). V shed 4 bases and J shed 6 bases, with 12 bases lying between them. The CDR3 extends over 13 amino acids. The CDR3: CASSSRILDGYTF. DNA for the CDR3: TGTGCCAGCAGTTCACGTATTTTAGATGGCTACACCTTC.

The V call is TRBV5-6, the J call TRBJ2-1; 7 nucleotides line up with TRBD2. V was clipped by 5 bases and J by 2 bases; unmatched bases: 7. Germline CDR1 SGHDT, CDR2 YYEEEE. This CDR3 is 15 amino acids long. CDR3: CASRTSAGAYNEQFF. Written as DNA, the CDR3 is TGTGCCAGCAGAACTAGCGCCGGCGCCTACAATGAGCAGTTCTTC.

CDR3: CASSLQGTGDGYTF. CDR3 DNA: TGTGCCAGCAGCTTACAGGGGACGGGAGATGGCTACACCTTC. The chain is built from TRBV7-2 and TRBJ1-2, with D maybe TRBD1 (6 bases). V dropped 2 bases and J dropped 6 bases, with 13 bases sitting between them. The CDR3 covers 14 residues. Germline values: CDR1 SGHTA, CDR2 FQGNSA. Full variable domain (missing parts from reference TRBV7-2 and TRBJ1-2): GAGVSQSPSNKVTEKGKDVELRCDPISGHTALYWYRQSLGQGLEFLIYFQGNSAPDKSGLPSDRFSAERTGGSVSTLTIQRTQQEDSAVYLCASSLQGTGDGYTFGSGTRLTVV.

The V call is TRBV6-5, the J call TRBJ2-5, with TRBD2 as a possible D gene (5 bases). The CDR3 sequence is 15 residues long. V lost 0 bases, J lost 2 bases, and 10 bases lay in between. In germline, CDR1 is MNHEY, CDR2 SVGAGI. In DNA, the CDR3 is TGTGCCAGCAGTTACTCTCCCGGGATACAAGAGACCCAGTACTTC. It is translated as CASSYSPGIQETQYF.

The chain is built from TRBV6-6 and TRBJ2-3, with TRBD2 identical over 12 bases. This CDR3 region has 13 residues. CDR1 and CDR2 (germline): MNHNY, SVGAGI (reference sequence). After removal of 6 bases from V and 5 bases from J, the junction contained 0 bases not matched to a gene. The CDR3 sequence is CASRTSGGDTQYF. The CDR3 DNA is TGTGCCAGCAGGACTAGCGGGGGAGATACGCAGTATTTT.

The V and J genes are TRBV5-1 and TRBJ2-7, with a weak D call TRBD1 (5 bases). The V end was cut by 2 bases, the J end by 1 base, with 13 bases between. The germline V gene has CDR1 SGHRS and CDR2 YFSETQ. This CDR3 comprises 15 residues. In DNA form, the CDR3 reads TGCGCCAGCAGCTTTAAAGCAGGGAAATCCTACGAGCAGTACTTC. Translation: CASSFKAGKSYEQYF.

The chain recombines TRBV7-6 with TRBJ2-2, with D unresolved. Germline values: CDR1 SGHVS, CDR2 FNYEAQ. Trimming took 5 bases from V and 8 from J, leaving 9 bases between them. CDR3 length: 12 residues. CDR3 loop: CASSPNVGELFF. CDR3 DNA sequence: TGTGCCAGCAGCCCCAATGTAGGGGAGCTGTTTTTT.

This chain connects TRBV23-1 to TRBJ2-3, with TRBD1 as a possible D gene (7 bases). Being an ORF, TRBV23-1 has a function that is uncertain. Trimming cost V 7 bases and J 2 bases, with 16 bases left between them. The CDR3 spans 15 residues. This CDR3 reads CASTQGEVNTDTQYF. In DNA, the CDR3 is TGCGCCAGCACCCAGGGGGAGGTTAACACAGATACGCAGTATTTT.

The sample holds a few counts of this clone. V is TRBV7-2 and J is TRBJ1-2; weak D call: TRBD1 (6 bases). Germline values: CDR1 SGHTA, CDR2 FQGNSA. Trimming removed 2 bases from V and 2 bases from J, with 9 bases in between. The CDR3 runs 14 residues. The CDR3 nucleotides are TGTGCCAGCAGCTTAAGCACAGGGAACTATGGCTACACCTTC. Encoded protein: CASSLSTGNYGYTF.